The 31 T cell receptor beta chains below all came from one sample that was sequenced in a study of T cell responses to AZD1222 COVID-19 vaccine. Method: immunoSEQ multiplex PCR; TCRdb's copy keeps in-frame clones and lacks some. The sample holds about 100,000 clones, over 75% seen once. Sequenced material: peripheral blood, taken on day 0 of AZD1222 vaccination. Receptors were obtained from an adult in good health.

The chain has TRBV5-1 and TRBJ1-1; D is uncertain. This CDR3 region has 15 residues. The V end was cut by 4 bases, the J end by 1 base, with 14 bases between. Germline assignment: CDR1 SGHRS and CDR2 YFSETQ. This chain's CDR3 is CASSSTQLRNTEAFF. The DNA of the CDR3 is TGCGCCAGCAGCAGCACACAGCTACGGAACACTGAAGCTTTCTTT.

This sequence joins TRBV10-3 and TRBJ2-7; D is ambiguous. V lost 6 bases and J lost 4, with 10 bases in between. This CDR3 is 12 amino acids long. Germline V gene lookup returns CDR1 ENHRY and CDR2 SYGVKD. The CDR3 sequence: CAISIFVYEQYF. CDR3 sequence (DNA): TGTGCCATCAGCATCTTCGTATACGAGCAGTACTTC.

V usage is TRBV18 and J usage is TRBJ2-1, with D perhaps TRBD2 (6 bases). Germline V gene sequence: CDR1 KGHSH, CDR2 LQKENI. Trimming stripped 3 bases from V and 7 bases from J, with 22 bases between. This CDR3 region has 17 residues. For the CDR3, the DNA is TGTGCCAGCTCACCGCTCGGTGAAACGGGAGAGAGGAATGAGCAGTTCTTC. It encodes CASSPLGETGERNEQFF.

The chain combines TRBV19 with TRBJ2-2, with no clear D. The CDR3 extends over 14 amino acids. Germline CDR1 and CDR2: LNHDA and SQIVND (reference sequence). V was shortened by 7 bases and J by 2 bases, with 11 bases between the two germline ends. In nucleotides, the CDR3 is TGTGCCAGTACTTGGGGAATAAACACCGGGGAGCTGTTTTTT. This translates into CASTWGINTGELFF.

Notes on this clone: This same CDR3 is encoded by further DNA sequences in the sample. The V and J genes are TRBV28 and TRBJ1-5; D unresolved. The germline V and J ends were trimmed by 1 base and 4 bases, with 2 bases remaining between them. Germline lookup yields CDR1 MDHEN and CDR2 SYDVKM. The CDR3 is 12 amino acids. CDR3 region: CASSLLNQPQHF. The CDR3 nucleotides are TGTGCCAGCAGTTTATTGAATCAGCCCCAGCATTTT.

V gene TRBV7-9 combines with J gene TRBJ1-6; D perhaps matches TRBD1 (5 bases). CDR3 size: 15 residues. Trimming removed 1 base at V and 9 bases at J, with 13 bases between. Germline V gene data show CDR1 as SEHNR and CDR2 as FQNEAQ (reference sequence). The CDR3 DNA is TGTGCCAGCAGCTTAGGAACAGGAACTGGTTCACCCCTCCACTTT. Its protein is CASSLGTGTGSPLHF. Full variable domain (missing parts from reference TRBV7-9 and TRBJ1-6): DTGVSQNPRHKITKRGQNVTFRCDPISEHNRLYWYRQTLGQGPEFLTYFQNEAQLEKSRLLSDRFSAERPKGSFSTLEIQRTEQGDSAMYLCASSLGTGTGSPLHFGNGTRLTVT.

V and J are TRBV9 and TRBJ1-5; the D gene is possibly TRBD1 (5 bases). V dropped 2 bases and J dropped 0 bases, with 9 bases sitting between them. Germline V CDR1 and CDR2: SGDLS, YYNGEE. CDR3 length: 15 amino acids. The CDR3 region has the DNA TGTGCCAGCAGCGTCGGGGGGAATAGCAATCAGCCCCAGCATTTT. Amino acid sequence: CASSVGGNSNQPQHF.

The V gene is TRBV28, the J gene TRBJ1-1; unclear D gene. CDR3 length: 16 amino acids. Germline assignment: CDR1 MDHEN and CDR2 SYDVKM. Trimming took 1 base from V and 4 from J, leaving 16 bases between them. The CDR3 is CASSLYGKSRSTEAFF. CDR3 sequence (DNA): TGTGCCAGCAGTTTATATGGGAAAAGCAGATCCACTGAAGCTTTCTTT. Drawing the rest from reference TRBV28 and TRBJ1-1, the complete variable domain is DVKVTQSSRYLVKRTGEKVFLECVQDMDHENMFWYRQDPGLGLRLIYFSYDVKMKEKGDIPEGYSVSREKKERFSLILESASTNQTSMYLCASSLYGKSRSTEAFFGQGTRLTVV.

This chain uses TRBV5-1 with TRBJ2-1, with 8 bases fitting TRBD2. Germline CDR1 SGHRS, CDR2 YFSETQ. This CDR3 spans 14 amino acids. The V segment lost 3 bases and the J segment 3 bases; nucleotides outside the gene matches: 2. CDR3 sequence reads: CASSSAGGYNEQFF. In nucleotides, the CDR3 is TGCGCCAGCAGCTCGGCGGGAGGCTACAATGAGCAGTTCTTC. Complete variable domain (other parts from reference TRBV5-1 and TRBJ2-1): KAGVTQTPRYLIKTRGQQVTLSCSPISGHRSVSWYQQTPGQGLQFLFEYFSETQRNKGNFPGRFSGRQFSNSRSEMNVSTLELGDSALYLCASSSAGGYNEQFFGPGTRLTVL.

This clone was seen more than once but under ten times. The CDR3 sequence is CAWTGGSIGQDSPLHF. The CDR3 DNA sequence: TGTGCCTGGACGGGGGGTAGCATCGGACAGGACTCACCCCTCCACTTT. The rearrangement joins TRBV30 to TRBJ1-6; 7 nucleotides agree with TRBD1. The CDR3 extends over 16 amino acids. Trimming took 4 bases from V and 10 from J; bases not matched to a gene: 16. Germline CDR1 reads GTSNPN; CDR2 reads SVGIG (reference sequence).

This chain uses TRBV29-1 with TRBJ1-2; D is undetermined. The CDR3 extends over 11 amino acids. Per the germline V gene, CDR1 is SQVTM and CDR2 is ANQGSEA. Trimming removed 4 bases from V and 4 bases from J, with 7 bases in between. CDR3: CSVAGSYGYTF. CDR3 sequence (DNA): TGCAGCGTTGCGGGTTCCTATGGCTACACCTTC.

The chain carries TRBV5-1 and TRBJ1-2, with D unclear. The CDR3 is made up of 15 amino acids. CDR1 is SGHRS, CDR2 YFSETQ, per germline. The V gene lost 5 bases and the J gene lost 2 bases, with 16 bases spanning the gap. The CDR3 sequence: CASSFRDPGNYGYTF. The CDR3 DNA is TGCGCCAGCAGTTTCCGGGATCCGGGCAACTATGGCTACACCTTC.

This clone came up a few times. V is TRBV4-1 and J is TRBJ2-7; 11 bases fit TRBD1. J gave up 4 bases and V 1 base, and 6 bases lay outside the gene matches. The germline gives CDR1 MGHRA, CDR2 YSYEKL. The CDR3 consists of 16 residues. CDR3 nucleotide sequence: TGCGCCAGCAGCCAAGGCGAGGGGACAGGGGGTTACGAGCAGTACTTC. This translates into CASSQGEGTGGYEQYF.

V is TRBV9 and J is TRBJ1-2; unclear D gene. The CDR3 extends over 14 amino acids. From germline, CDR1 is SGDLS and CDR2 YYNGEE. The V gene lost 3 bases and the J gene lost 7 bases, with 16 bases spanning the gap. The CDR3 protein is CASSAHLGVGGYTF. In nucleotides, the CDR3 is TGTGCCAGCAGCGCCCACCTTGGGGTGGGTGGCTACACCTTC.

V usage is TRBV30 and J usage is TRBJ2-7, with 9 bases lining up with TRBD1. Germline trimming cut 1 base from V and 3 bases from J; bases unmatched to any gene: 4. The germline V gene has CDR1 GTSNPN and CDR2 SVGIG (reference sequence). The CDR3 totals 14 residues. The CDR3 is CAWSAGTGSYEQYF. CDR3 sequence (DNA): TGTGCCTGGAGTGCTGGGACAGGGAGCTACGAGCAGTACTTC.

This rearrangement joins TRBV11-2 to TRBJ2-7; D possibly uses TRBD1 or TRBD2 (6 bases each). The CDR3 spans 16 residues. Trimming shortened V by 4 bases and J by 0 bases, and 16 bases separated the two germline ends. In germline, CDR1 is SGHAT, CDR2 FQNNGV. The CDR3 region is CASSSFGGGLSYEQYF. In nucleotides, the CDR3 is TGTGCCAGCAGCTCCTTCGGGGGCGGACTCTCCTACGAGCAGTACTTC.

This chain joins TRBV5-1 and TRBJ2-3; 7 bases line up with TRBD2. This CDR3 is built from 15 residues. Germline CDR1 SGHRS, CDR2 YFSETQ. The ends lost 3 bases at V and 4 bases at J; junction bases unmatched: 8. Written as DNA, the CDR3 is TGCGCCAGCAGCTCCATCCCAGGGAGGGCAGATACGCAGTATTTT. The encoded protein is CASSSIPGRADTQYF.

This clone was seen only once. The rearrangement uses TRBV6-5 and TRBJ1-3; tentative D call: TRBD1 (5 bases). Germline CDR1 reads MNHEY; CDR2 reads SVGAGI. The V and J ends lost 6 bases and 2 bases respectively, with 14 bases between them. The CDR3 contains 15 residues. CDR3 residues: CASRRDPGTGNTIYF. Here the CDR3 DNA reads TGTGCCAGCAGACGGGACCCTGGGACTGGAAACACCATATATTTT.

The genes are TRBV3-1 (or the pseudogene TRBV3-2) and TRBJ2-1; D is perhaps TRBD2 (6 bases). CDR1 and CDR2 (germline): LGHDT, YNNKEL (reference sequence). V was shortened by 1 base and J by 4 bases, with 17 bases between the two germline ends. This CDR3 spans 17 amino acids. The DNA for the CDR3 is TGTGCCAGCAGCCAAGCCGATCCGATTCTAGCGTACAATGAGCAGTTCTTC. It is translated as CASSQADPILAYNEQFF.

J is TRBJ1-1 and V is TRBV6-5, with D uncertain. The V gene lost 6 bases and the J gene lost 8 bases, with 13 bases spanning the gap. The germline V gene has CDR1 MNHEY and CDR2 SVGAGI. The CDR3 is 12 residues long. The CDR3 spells CASSLRRGEAFF. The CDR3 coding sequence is TGTGCCAGCAGCCTTAGAAGAGGGGAAGCTTTCTTT.

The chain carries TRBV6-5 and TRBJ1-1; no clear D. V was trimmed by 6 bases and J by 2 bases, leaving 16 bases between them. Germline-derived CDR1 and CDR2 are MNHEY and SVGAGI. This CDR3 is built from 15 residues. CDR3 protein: CASRVKSSLNTEAFF. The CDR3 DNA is TGTGCCAGCAGAGTGAAGAGCTCCCTTAACACTGAAGCTTTCTTT.

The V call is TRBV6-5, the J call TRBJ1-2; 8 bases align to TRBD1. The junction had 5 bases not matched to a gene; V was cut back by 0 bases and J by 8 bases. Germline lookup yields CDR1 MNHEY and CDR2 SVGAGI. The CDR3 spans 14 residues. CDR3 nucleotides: TGTGCCAGCAGTTACTCCTGGACAGGGATGGGCTACACCTTC. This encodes CASSYSWTGMGYTF.

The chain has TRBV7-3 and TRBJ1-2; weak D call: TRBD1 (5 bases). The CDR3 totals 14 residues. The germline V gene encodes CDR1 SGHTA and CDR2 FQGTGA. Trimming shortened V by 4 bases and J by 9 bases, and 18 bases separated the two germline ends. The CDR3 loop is CASSSSRDGVSYTF. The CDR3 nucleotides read TGTGCCAGCAGCTCAAGCAGGGACGGTGTTAGCTACACCTTC.

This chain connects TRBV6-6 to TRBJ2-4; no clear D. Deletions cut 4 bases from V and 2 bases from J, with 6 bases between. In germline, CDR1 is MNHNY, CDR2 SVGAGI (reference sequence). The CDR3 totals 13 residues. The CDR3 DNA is TGTGCCAGCAGTTCAGCTCCCAAAAACATTCAGTACTTC. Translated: CASSSAPKNIQYF.

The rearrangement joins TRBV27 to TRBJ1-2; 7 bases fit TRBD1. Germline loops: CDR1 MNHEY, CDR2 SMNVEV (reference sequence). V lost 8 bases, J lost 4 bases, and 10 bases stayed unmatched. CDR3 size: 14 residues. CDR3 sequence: CASGGGDSAYGYTF. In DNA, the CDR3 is TGTGCCAGCGGTGGGGGGGACAGTGCCTATGGCTACACCTTC.

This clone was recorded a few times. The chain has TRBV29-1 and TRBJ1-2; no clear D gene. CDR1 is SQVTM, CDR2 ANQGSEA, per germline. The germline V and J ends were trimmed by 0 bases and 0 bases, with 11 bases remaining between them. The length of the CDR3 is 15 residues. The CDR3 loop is CSVEDRGEANYGYTF. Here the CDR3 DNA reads TGCAGCGTTGAAGATCGGGGAGAAGCTAACTATGGCTACACCTTC.

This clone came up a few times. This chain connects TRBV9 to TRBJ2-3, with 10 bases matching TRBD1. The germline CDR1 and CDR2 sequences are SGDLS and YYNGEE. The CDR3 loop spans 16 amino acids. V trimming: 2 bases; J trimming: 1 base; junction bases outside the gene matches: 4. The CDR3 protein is CASSVRTGGGTDTQYF. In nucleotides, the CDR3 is TGTGCCAGCAGCGTTAGGACAGGGGGAGGCACAGATACGCAGTATTTT. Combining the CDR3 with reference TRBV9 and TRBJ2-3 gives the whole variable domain DSGVTQTPKHLITATGQRVTLRCSPRSGDLSVYWYQQSLDQGLQFLIQYYNGEERAKGNILERFSAQQFPDLHSELNLSSLELGDSALYFCASSVRTGGGTDTQYFGPGTRLTVL.

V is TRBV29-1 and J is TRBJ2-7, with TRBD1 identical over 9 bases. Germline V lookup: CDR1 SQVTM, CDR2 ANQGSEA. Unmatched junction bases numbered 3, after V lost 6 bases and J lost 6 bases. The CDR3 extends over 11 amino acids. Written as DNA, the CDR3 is TGCAGCGTGGGGACAGGGACCGAGCAGTACTTC. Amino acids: CSVGTGTEQYF.

Here the CDR3 DNA reads TGTGCCAGCAGGGCTGGGTGGGAGCAGTACTTC. Encoded protein: CASRAGWEQYF. The rearrangement links TRBV12-3 or TRBV12-4 to TRBJ2-7; D not certain. Trimming shortened V by 6 bases and J by 7 bases, and 10 bases separated the two germline ends. CDR3 length: 11 residues.

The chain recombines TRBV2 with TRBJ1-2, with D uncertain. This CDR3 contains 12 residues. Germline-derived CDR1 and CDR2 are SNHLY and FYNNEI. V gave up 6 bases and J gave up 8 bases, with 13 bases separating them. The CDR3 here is CASRGFGRGYTF. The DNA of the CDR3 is TGTGCCAGCAGGGGTTTCGGACGGGGCTACACCTTC.

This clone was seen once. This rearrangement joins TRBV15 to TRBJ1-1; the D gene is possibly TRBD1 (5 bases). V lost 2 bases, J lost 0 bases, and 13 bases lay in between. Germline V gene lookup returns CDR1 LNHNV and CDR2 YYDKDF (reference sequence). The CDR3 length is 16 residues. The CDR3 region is CATSRRRGRVNTEAFF. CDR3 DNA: TGTGCCACCAGCAGACGAAGGGGACGGGTGAACACTGAAGCTTTCTTT.